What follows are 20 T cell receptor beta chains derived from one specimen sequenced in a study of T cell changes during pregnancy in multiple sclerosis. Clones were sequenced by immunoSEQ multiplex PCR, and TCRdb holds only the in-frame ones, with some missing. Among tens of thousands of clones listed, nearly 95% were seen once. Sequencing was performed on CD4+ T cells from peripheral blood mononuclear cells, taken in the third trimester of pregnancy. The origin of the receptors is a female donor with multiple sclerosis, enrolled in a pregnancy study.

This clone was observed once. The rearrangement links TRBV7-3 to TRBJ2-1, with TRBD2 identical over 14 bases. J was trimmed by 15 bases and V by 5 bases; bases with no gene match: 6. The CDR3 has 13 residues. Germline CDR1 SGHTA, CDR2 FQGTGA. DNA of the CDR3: TGTGCCAGCAGCCTGACTAGCGGGGGGGCCGTGTTCTTC. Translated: CASSLTSGGAVFF.

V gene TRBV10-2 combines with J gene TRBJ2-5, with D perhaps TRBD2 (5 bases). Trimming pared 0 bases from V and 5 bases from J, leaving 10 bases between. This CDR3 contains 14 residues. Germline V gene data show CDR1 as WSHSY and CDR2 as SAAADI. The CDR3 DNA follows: TGCGCCAGCAGTGAGTCGTTTGAGCGGGAGACCCAGTACTTC. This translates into CASSESFERETQYF.

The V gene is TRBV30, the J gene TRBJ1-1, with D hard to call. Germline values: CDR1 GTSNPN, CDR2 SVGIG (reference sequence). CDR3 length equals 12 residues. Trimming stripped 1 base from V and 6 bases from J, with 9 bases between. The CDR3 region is CAWSGEGAEAFF. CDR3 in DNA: TGTGCCTGGAGTGGAGAGGGCGCTGAAGCTTTCTTT.

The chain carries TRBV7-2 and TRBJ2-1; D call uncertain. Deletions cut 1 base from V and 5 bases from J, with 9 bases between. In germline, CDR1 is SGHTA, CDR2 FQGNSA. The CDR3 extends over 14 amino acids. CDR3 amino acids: CASSLGPGNNEQFF. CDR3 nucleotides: TGTGCCAGCAGCTTAGGACCAGGTAACAATGAGCAGTTCTTC.

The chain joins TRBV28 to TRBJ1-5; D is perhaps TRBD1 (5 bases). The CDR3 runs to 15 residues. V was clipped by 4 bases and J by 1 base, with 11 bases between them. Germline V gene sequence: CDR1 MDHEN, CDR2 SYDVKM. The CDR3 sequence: CASSSPAGSNQPQHF. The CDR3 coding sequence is TGTGCCAGCAGTTCACCGGCAGGGAGCAATCAGCCCCAGCATTTT.

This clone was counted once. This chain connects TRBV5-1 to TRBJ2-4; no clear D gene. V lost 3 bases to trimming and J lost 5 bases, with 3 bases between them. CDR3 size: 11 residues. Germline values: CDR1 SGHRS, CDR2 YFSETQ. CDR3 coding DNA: TGCGCCAGCAGCTCGGAAAACATTCAGTACTTC. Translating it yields CASSSENIQYF. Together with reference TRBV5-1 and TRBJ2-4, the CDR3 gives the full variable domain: KAGVTQTPRYLIKTRGQQVTLSCSPISGHRSVSWYQQTPGQGLQFLFEYFSETQRNKGNFPGRFSGRQFSNSRSEMNVSTLELGDSALYLCASSSENIQYFGAGTRLSVL.

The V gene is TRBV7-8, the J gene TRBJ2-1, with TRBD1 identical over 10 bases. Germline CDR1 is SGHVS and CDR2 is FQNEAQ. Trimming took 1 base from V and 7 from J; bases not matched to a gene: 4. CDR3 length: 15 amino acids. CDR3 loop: CASSLGQGAWNEQFF. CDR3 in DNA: TGTGCCAGCAGCTTAGGACAGGGGGCGTGGAATGAGCAGTTCTTC.

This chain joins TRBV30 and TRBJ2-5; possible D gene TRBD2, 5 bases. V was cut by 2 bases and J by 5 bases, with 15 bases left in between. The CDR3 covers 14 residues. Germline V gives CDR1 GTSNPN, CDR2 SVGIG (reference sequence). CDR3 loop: CAWSPGPRGETQYF. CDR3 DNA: TGTGCCTGGAGTCCGGGTCCTAGAGGGGAGACCCAGTACTTC.

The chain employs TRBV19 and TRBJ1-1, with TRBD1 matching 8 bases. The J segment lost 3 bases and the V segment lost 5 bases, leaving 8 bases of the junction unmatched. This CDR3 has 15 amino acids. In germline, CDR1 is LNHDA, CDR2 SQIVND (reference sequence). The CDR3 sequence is CASSPGTGFYTEAFF. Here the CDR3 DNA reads TGTGCCAGTAGTCCCGGGACAGGTTTCTACACTGAAGCTTTCTTT.

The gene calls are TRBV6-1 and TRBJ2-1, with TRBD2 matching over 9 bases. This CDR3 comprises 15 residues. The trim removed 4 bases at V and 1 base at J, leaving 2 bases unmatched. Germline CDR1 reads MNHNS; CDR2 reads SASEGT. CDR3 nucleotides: TGTGCCAGCAGTGCTAGCGGGGTTTCCTACAATGAGCAGTTCTTC. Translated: CASSASGVSYNEQFF.

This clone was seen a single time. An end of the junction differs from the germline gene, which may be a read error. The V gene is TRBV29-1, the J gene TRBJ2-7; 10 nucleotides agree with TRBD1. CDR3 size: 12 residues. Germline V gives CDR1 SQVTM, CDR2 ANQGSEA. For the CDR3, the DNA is TGCAGCGGGCTGGACAGGGGGTACGTGCAGTACTTC. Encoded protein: CSGLDRGYVQYF.

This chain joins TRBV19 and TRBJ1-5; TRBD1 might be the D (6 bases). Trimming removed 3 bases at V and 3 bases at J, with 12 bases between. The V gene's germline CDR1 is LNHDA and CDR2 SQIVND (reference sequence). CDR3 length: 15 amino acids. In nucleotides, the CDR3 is TGTGCCAGTAGTATTAGGGCAGGGGTCAATCAGCCCCAGCATTTT. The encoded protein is CASSIRAGVNQPQHF.

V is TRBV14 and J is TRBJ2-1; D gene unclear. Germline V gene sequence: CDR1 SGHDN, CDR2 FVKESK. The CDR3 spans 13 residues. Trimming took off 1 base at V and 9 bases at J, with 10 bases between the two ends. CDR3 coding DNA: TGTGCCAGCAGCCAAGGAGGCCGTACTGAGCAGTTCTTC. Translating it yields CASSQGGRTEQFF.

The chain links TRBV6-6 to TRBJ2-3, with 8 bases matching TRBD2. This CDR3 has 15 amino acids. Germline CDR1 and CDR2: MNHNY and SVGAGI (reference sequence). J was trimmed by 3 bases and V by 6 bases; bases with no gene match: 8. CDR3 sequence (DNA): TGTGCCAGCAGCAGCCGGGGGGGTGGGACAGATACGCAGTATTTT. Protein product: CASSSRGGGTDTQYF.

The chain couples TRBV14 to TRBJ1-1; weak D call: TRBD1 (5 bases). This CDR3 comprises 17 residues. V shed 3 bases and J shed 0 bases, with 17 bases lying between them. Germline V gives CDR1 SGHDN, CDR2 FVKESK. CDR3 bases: TGTGCCAGCAGCCAGAGAGTAGACAGTCTCATGAACACTGAAGCTTTCTTT. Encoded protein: CASSQRVDSLMNTEAFF.

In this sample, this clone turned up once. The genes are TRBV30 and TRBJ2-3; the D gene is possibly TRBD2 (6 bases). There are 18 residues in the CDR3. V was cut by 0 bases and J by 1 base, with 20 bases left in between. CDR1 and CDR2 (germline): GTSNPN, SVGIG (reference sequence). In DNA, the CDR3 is TGTGCCTGGAGTGTATCGCGGGGCCCGTGGGGTCGCACAGATACGCAGTATTTT. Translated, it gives CAWSVSRGPWGRTDTQYF.

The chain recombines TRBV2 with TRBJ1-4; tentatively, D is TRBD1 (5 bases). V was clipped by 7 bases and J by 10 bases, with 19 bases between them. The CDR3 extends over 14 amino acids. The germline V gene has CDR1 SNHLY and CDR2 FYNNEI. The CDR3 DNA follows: TGTGCCAGCAAGCAAGGGGAGGGTTCGGGAAAACTGTTTTTT. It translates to CASKQGEGSGKLFF.

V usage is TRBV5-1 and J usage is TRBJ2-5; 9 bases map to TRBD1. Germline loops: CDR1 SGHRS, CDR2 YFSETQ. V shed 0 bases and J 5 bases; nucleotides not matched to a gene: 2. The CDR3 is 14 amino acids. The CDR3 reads CASSLDRGQETQYF. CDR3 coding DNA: TGCGCCAGCAGCTTGGACAGGGGGCAGGAGACCCAGTACTTC.

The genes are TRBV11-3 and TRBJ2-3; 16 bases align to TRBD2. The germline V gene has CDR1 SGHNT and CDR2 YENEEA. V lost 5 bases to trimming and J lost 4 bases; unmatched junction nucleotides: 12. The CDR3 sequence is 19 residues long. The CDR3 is CASSPGTSGGARRADTQYF. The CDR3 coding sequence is TGTGCCAGCAGCCCCGGGACTAGCGGGGGGGCACGCCGGGCAGATACGCAGTATTTT.

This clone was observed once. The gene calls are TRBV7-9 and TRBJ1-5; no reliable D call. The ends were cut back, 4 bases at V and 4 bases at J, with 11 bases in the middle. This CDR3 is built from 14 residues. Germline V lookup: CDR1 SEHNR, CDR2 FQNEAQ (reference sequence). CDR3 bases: TGTGCCAGCAGCTCTAATTTTCGAAATCAGCCCCAGCATTTT. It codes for CASSSNFRNQPQHF.